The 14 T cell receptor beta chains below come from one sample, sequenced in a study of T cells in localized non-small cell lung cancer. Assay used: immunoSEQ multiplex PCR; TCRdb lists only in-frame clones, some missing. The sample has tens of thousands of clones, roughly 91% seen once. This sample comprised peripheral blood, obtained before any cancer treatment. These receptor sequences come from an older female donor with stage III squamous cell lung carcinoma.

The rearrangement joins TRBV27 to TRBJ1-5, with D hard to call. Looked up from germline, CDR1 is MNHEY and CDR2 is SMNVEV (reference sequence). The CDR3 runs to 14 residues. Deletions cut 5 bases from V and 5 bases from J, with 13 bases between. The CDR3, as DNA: TGTGCCAGCAGTCCTACCCGCGGTGATCAGCCCCAGCATTTT. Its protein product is CASSPTRGDQPQHF.

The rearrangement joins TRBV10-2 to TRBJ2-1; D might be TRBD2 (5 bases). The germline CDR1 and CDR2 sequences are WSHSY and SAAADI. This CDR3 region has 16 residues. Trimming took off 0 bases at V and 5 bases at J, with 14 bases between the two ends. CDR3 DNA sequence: TGCGCCAGCAGTGAGTCTTTGCGAGCGGAAAACAATGAGCAGTTCTTC. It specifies CASSESLRAENNEQFF.

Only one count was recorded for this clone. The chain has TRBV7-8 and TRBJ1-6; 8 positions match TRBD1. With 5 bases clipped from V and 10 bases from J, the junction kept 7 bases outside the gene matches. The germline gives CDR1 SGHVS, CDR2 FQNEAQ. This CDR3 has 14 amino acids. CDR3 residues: CASSTQGAESPLHF. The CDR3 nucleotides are TGTGCCAGCAGCACGCAGGGGGCTGAGTCACCCCTCCACTTT.

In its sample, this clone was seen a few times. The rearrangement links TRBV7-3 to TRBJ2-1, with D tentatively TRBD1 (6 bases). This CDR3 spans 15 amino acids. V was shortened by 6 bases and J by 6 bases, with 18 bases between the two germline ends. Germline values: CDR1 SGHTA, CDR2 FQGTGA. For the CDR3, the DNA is TGTGCCAGCAGTTTACCGGGACATAAGGGCAATGAGCAGTTCTTC. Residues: CASSLPGHKGNEQFF.

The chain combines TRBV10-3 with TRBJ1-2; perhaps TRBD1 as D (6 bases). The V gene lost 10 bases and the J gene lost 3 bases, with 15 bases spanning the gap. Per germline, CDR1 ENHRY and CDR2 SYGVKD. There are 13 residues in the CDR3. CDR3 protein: CATSGGAYYGYTF. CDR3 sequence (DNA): TGTGCCACCTCTGGGGGCGCTTACTATGGCTACACCTTC.

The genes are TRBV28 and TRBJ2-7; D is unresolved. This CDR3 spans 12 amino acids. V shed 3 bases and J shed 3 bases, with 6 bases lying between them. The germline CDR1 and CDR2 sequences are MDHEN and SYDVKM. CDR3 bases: TGTGCCAGCAGTTTCGGGTTCTACGAGCAGTACTTC. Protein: CASSFGFYEQYF.

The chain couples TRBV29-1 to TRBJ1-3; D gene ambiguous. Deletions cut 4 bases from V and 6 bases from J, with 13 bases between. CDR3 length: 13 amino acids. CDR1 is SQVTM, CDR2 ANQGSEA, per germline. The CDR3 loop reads CSVGQESQNTIYF. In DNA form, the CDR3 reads TGCAGCGTTGGGCAAGAAAGTCAAAACACCATATATTTT.

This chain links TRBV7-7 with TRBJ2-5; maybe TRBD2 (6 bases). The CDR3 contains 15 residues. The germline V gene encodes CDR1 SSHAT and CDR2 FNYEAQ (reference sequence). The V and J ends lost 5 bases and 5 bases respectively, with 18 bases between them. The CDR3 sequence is CASSPRRGNRETQYF. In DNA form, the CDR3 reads TGTGCCAGCAGCCCCCGGAGGGGTAATAGGGAGACCCAGTACTTC. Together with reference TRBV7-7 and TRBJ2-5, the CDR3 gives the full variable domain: GAGVSQSPRYKVTKRGQDVTLRCDPISSHATLYWYQQALGQGPEFLTYFNYEAQPDKSGLPSDRFSAERPEGSISTLTIQRTEQRDSAMYRCASSPRRGNRETQYFGPGTRLLVL.

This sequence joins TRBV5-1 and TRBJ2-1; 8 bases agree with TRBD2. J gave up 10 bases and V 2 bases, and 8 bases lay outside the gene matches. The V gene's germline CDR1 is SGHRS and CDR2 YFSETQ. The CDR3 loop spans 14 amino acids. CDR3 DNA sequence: TGCGCCAGCAGCTTACCGGGAGGGGTAGGGGAGCAGTTCTTC. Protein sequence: CASSLPGGVGEQFF.

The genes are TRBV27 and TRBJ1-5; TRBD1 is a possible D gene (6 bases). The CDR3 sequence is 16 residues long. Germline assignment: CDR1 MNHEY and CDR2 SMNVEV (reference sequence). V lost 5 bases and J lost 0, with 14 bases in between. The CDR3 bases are TGTGCCAGCAGTGCTTCTCAGGGGTATAGCAATCAGCCCCAGCATTTT. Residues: CASSASQGYSNQPQHF.

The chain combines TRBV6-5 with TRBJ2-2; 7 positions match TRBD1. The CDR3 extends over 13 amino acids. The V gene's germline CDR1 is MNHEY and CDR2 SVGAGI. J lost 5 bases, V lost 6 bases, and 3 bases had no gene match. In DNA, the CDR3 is TGTGCCAGCAGCCCCAGGGGGACCGGGGAGCTGTTTTTT. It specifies CASSPRGTGELFF.

The CDR3 bases are TGTGCCAGCAGCTATAATATGAACACTGAAGCTTTCTTT. This sequence encodes CASSYNMNTEAFF. The genes are TRBV7-7 and TRBJ1-1; D remains ambiguous. The germline V gene encodes CDR1 SSHAT and CDR2 FNYEAQ (reference sequence). The CDR3 is made up of 13 amino acids. V was trimmed by 4 bases and J by 0 bases, leaving 6 bases between them.

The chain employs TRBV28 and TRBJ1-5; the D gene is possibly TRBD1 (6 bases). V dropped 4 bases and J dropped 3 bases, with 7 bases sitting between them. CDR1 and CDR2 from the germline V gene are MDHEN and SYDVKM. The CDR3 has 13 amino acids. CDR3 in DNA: TGTGCCAGCAGTTGGACAGACAATCAGCCCCAGCATTTT. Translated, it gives CASSWTDNQPQHF.

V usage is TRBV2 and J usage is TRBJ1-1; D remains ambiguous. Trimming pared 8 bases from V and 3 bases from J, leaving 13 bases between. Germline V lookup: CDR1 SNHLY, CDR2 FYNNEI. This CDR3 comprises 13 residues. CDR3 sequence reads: CASGSGRDTEAFF. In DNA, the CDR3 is TGTGCCAGCGGCTCGGGGAGGGACACTGAAGCTTTCTTT.